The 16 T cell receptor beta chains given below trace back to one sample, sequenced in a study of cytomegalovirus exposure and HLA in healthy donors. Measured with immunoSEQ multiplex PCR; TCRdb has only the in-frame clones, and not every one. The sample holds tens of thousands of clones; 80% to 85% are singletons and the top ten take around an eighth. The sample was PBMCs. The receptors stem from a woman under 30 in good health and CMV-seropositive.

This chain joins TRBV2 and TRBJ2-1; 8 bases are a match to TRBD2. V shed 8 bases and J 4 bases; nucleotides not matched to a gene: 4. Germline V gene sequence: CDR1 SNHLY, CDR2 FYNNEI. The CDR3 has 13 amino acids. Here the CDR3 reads CASRGGIYNEQFF. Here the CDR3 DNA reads TGTGCCAGCCGGGGGGGGATATACAATGAGCAGTTCTTC.

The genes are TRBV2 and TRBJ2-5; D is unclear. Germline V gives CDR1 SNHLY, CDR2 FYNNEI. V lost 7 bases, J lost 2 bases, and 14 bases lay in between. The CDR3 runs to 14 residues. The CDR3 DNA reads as TGTGCCAGCACCCCTCTGGAGACTCAAGAGACCCAGTACTTC. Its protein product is CASTPLETQETQYF.

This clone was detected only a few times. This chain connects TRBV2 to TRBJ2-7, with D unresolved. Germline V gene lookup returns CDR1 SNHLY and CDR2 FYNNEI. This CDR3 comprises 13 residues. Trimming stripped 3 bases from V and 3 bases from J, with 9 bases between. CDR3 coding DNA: TGTGCCAGCAGTGATACACAGTTCTACGAGCAGTACTTC. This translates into CASSDTQFYEQYF.

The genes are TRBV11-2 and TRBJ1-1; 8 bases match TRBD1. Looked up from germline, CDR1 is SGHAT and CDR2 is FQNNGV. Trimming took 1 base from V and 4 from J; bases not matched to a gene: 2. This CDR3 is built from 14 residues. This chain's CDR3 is CASSLVQGGTEAFF. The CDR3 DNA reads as TGTGCCAGCAGCTTAGTACAGGGGGGCACTGAAGCTTTCTTT.

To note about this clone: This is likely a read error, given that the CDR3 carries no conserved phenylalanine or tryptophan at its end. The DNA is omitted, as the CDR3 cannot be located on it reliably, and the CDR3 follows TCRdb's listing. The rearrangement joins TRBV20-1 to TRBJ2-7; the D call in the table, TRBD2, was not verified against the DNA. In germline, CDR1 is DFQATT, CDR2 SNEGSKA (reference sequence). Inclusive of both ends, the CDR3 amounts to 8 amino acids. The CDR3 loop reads CSAGDRIL.

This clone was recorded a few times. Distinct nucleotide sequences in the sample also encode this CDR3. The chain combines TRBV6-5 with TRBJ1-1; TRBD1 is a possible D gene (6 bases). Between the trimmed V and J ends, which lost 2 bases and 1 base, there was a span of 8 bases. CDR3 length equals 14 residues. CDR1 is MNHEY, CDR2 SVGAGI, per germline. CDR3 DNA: TGTGCCAGCAGTTACGGGGGGGCGAACACTGAAGCTTTCTTT. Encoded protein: CASSYGGANTEAFF.

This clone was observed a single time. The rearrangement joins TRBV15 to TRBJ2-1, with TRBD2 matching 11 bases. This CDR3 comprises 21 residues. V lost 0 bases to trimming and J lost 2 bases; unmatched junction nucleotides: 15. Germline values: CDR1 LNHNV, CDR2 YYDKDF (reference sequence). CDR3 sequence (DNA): TGTGCCACCAGCAGAGACCCACCTAGCGGGGGGCATCATGTCCCCTACAATGAGCAGTTCTTC. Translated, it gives CATSRDPPSGGHHVPYNEQFF.

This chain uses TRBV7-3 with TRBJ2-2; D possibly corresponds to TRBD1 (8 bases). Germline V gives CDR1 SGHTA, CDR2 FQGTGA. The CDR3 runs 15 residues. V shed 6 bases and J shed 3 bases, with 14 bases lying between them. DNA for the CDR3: TGTGCCAGCAGAACAGGGGGGGTAGACACCGGGGAGCTGTTTTTT. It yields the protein CASRTGGVDTGELFF.

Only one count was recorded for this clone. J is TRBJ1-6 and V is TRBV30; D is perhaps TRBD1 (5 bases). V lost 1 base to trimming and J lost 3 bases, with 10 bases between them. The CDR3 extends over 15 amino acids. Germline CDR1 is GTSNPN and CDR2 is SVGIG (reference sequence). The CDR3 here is CAWSGTGVYNSPLHF. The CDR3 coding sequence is TGTGCCTGGAGTGGAACAGGAGTCTATAATTCACCCCTCCACTTT. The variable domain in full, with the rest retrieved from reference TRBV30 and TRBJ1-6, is SQTIHQWPATLVQPVGSPLSLECTVEGTSNPNLYWYRQAAGRGLQLLFYSVGIGQISSEVPQNLSASRPQDRQFILSSKKLLLSDSGFYLCAWSGTGVYNSPLHFGNGTRLTVT.

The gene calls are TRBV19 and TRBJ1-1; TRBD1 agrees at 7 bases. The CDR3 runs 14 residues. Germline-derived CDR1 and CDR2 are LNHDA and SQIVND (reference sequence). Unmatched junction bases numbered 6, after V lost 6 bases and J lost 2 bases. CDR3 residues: CASRMTGSNTEAFF. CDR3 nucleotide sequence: TGTGCCAGTAGGATGACAGGGTCAAACACTGAAGCTTTCTTT. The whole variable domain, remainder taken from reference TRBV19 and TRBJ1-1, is DGGITQSPKYLFRKEGQNVTLSCEQNLNHDAMYWYRQDPGQGLRLIYYSQIVNDFQKGDIAEGYSVSREKKESFPLTVTSAQKNPTAFYLCASRMTGSNTEAFFGQGTRLTVV.

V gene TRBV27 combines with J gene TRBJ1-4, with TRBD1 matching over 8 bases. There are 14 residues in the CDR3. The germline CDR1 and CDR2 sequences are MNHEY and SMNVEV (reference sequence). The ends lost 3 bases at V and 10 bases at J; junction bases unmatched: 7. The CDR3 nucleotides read TGTGCCAGCAGTTTTCAGGACAGGGTGGGAAAACTGTTTTTT. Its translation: CASSFQDRVGKLFF. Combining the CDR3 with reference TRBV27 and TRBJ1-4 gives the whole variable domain EAQVTQNPRYLITVTGKKLTVTCSQNMNHEYMSWYRQDPGLGLRQIYYSMNVEVTDKGDVPEGYKVSRKEKRNFPLILESPSPNQTSLYFCASSFQDRVGKLFFGSGTQLSVL.

CDR3 DNA sequence: TGTGCCAGCAGTCGCCAGGGGATTCAAGAGACCCAGTACTTC. Its protein product is CASSRQGIQETQYF. V gene TRBV28 combines with J gene TRBJ2-5; the D gene is possibly TRBD1 (6 bases). CDR1 and CDR2 from the germline V gene are MDHEN and SYDVKM. V lost 5 bases and J lost 2, with 12 bases in between. The CDR3 totals 14 residues.

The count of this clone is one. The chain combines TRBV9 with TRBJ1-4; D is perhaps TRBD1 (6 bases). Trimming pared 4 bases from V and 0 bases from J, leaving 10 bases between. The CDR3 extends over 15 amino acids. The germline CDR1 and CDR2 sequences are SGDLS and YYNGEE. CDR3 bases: TGTGCCAGCAGCCCCCGGACAGCAACTAATGAAAAACTGTTTTTT. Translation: CASSPRTATNEKLFF.

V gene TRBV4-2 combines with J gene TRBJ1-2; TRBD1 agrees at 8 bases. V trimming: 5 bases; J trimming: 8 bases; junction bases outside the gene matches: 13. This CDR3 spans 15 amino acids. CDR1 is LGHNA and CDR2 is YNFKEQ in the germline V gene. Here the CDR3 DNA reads TGTGCCAGCAGCGAAGGGGACAGGCAACGAGAGGGCTACACCTTC. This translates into CASSEGDRQREGYTF.

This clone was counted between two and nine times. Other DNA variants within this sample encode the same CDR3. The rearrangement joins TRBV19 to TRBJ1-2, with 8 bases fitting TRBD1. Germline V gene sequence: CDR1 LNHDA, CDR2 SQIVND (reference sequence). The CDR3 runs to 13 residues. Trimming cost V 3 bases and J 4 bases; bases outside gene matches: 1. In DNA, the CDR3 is TGTGCCAGTAGTATTACAGGGGGCTATGGCTACACCTTC. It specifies CASSITGGYGYTF. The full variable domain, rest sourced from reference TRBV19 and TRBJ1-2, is DGGITQSPKYLFRKEGQNVTLSCEQNLNHDAMYWYRQDPGQGLRLIYYSQIVNDFQKGDIAEGYSVSREKKESFPLTVTSAQKNPTAFYLCASSITGGYGYTFGSGTRLTVV.

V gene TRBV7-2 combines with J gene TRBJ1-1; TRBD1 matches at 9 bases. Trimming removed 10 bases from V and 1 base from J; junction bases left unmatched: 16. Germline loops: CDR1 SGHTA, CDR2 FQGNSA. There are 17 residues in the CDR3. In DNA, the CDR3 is TGTGCCAACACTCCCGGGACAGGGACGATTCGGAACACTGAAGCTTTCTTT. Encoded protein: CANTPGTGTIRNTEAFF.